This T cell receptor beta chain was sequenced for a study of T cells in pancreatic ductal adenocarcinoma. Notes on the study in general: Mean clonality was approximately 0.12 in tumors and around 0.068 in blood, not significantly different. This surgical cohort overrepresents the minority presenting with early-stage disease.

On this clone: Its antigen is undetermined.

Method: immunoSEQ multiplex PCR; TCRdb's copy keeps in-frame clones and lacks some. The sample consists of roughly 100,000 clones, 90% to 95% of them appearing once. Surgery without prior neoadjuvant therapy was the treatment of the selected pancreatic ductal adenocarcinoma patients. Unmatched junction bases numbered 5, after V lost 0 bases and J lost 4 bases. Looked up from germline, CDR1 is SGHVS and CDR2 is FQNEAQ. The CDR3 covers 15 residues. The J gene is TRBJ1-1, the V gene TRBV7-8; 7 nucleotides match TRBD1. The sequencing sample was made of PBMCs. This clonotype was sampled from a human donor with pancreatic ductal adenocarcinoma. CDR3 region: CASSLALTGSTEAFF. The CDR3 coding sequence is TGTGCCAGCAGCTTAGCCCTGACAGGGAGCACTGAAGCTTTCTTT.